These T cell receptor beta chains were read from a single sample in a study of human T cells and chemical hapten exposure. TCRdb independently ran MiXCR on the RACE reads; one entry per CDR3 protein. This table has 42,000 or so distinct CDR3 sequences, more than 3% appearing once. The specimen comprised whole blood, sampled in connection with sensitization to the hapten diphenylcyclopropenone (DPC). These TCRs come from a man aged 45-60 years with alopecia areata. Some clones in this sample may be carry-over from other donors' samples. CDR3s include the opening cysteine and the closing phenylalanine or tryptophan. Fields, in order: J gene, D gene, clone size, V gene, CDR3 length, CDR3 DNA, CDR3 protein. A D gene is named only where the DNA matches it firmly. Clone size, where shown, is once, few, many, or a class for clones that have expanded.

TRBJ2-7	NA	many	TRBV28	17	TGTGCCAGCAGTTTGCCACGAATCTGGAGGGACTCCTACGAGCAGTACTTC	CASSLPRIWRDSYEQYF
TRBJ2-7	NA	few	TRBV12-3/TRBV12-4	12	TGTGCCAGCAGGATAGGGACCTACGAGCAGTACTTC	CASRIGTYEQYF
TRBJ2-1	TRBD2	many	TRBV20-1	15	TGCAGTGCTAGAGATTGGGCGGGAGCCTACAATGAGCAGTTCTTC	CSARDWAGAYNEQFF
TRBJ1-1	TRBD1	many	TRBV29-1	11	TGCAGCGTTGAACCGACAGGGGAGGCTTTCTTT	CSVEPTGEAFF
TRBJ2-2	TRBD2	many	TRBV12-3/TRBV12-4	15	TGTGCCAGCAGTTATAGGGGACTAGGGACCGGGGAGCTGTTTTTT	CASSYRGLGTGELFF
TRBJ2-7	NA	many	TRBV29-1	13	TGCAGCGTGGCCGGGACATTCTCCTACGAGCAGTACTTC	CSVAGTFSYEQYF
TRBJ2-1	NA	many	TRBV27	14	TGTGCCAGCAGTCCCAATAGCGGACCGGGCCAGCAGTTCTTC	CASSPNSGPGQQFF
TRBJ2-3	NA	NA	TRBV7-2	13	TGTGCCAGCACCGTAAACAGGGCAGATACGCAGTATTTT	CASTVNRADTQYF
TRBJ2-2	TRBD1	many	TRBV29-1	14	TGCAGCGCTGCGACAGGGGTCAACACCGGGGAGCTGTTTTTT	CSAATGVNTGELFF
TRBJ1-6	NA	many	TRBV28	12	TGTGCCAGCAGTTTGGCCTCATCCGCCCTCCACTTT	CASSLASSALHF
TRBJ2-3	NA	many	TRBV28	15	TGTGCCAGCAGTCCCCGTGGAGGTCTCACAGATACGCAGTATTTT	CASSPRGGLTDTQYF
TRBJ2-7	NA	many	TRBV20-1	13	TGCAGTGCTAGAGACGCCAGGGTAGGAGAGCAGTACTTC	CSARDARVGEQYF
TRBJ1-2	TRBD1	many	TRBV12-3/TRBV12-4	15	TGTGCCAGCAGTTCCGGGACAGGGGGGGTCTATGGCTACACCTTC	CASSSGTGGVYGYTF
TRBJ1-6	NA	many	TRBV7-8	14	TGTGCCAGCAGCTTAGGAACAGCTAATTCACCCCTCCACTTT	CASSLGTANSPLHF
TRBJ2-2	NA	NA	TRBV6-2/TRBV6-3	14	TGTGCCAGCAGTTCCGGGACCGTCGTCGGGGAGCTGTTTTTT	CASSSGTVVGELFF
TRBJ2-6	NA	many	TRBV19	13	TGTGCCATCTCGGCAACAGGGGCCAACGTCCTGACTTTC	CAISATGANVLTF
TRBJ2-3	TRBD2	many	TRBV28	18	TGTGCCAGCAGTTTGGGTACCCGGACTAGCGGGAGTTCAGATACGCAGTATTTT	CASSLGTRTSGSSDTQYF
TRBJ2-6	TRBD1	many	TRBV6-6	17	TGTGCCAGCAGGACTACCGGGACAGGGGTCGGGGCCAACGTCCTGACTTTC	CASRTTGTGVGANVLTF
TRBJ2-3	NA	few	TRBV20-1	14	TGCAGTGCTAGAGTCGTGGGAGTAGAGGATACGCAGTATTTT	CSARVVGVEDTQYF
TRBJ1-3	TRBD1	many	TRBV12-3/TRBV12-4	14	TGTGCCTCTCAACAGGGGTTCTCTGGAAACACCATATATTTT	CASQQGFSGNTIYF
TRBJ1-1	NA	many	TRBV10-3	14	TGTGCCATCAGTGAAGGGCCGTTAAACACTGAAGCTTTCTTT	CAISEGPLNTEAFF
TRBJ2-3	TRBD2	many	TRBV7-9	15	TGTGCCAGCAGCTTAGGCCGGGGGGGCACAGATACGCAGTATTTT	CASSLGRGGTDTQYF
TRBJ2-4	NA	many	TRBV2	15	TGTGCCAGCAGTGGTTTAGCCAGGTCCAAAAACATTCAGTACTTC	CASSGLARSKNIQYF
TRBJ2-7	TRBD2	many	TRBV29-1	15	TGCAGCGTCCTGGGGGGAGCGGGAGGTCCCTACGAGCAGTACTTC	CSVLGGAGGPYEQYF
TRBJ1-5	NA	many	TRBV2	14	TGTGCCAGCAGCGGGGACATACTCAATCAGCCCCAGCATTTT	CASSGDILNQPQHF
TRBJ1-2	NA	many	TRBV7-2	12	TGTGCCAGCAGCTTAGACCGCTATGGCTACACCTTC	CASSLDRYGYTF
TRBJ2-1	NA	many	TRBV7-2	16	TGTGCCAGCAGCCGGGTGTCCAGCGGGCGAAACAATGAGCAGTTCTTC	CASSRVSSGRNNEQFF